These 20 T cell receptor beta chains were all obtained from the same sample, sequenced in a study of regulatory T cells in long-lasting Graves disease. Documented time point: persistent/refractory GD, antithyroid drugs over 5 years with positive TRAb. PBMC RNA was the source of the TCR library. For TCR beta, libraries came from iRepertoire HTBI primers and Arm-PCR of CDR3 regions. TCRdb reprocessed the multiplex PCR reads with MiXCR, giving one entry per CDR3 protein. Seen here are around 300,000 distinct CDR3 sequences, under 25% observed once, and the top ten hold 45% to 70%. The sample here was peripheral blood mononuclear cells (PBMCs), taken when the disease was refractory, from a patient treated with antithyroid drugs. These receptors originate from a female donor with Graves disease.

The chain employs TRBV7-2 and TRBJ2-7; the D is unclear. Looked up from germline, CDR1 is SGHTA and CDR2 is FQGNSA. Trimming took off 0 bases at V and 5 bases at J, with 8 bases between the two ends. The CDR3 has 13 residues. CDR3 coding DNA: TGTGCCAGCAGCTTAGCTCTTTTCAACGAGCAGTACTTC. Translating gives CASSLALFNEQYF.

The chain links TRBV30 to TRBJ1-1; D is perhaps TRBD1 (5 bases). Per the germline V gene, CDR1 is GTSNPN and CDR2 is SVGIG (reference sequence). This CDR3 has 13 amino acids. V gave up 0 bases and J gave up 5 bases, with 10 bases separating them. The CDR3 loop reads CAWSVGDGTEAFF. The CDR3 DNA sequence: TGTGCCTGGAGTGTAGGGGACGGGACTGAAGCTTTCTTT.

CDR3 coding DNA: TGCAGTGCTAGGATGACAGGGGTTGGGTACGAGCAGTACTTC. It codes for CSARMTGVGYEQYF. The chain joins TRBV20-1 to TRBJ2-7; TRBD1 aligns across 8 bases. Trimming removed 3 bases from V and 4 bases from J; junction bases left unmatched: 8. This CDR3 spans 14 amino acids. CDR1 and CDR2 (germline): DFQATT, SNEGSKA (reference sequence).

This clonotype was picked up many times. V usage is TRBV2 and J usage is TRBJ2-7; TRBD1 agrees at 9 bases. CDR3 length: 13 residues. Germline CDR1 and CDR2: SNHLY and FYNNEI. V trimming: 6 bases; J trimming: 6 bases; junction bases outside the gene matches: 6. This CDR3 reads CASSWDRAGEQYF. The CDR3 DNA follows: TGTGCCAGCAGCTGGGACAGGGCGGGCGAGCAGTACTTC.

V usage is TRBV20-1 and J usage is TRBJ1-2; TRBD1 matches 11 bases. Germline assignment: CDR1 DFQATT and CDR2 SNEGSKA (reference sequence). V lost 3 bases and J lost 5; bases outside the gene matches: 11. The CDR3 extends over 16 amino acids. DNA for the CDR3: TGCAGTGCTAGGTCGGAGGACAGGGGGCTTTATTATGGCTACACCTTC. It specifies CSARSEDRGLYYGYTF.

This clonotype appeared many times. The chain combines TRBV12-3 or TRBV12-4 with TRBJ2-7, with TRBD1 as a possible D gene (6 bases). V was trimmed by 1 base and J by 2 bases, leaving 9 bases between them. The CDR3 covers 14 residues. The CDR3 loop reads CASSLDRVAYEQYF. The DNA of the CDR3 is TGTGCCAGCAGTTTAGACAGGGTGGCCTACGAGCAGTACTTC.

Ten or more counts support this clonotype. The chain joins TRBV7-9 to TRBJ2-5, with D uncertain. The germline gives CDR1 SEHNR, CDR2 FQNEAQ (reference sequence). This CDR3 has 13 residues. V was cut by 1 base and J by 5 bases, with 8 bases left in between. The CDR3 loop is CASSLVGKETQYF. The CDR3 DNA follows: TGTGCCAGCAGCTTAGTCGGAAAGGAGACCCAGTACTTC.

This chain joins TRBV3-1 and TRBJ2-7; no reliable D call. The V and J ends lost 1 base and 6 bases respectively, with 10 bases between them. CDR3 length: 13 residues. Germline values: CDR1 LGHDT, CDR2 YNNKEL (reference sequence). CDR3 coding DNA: TGTGCCAGCAGCCAAGGTCAGGTGGGCGAGCAGTACTTC. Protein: CASSQGQVGEQYF.

CDR3 coding DNA: TGTGCCAGCAGTTCTAAACAGGGGGCGGCCTCCTACGAGCAGTACTTC. Amino acid sequence: CASSSKQGAASYEQYF. The chain combines TRBV28 with TRBJ2-7, with 9 bases that match TRBD1. V was pared by 4 bases and J by 0 bases, with 7 bases of the junction left unmatched. This CDR3 is 16 amino acids long. The germline V gene has CDR1 MDHEN and CDR2 SYDVKM.

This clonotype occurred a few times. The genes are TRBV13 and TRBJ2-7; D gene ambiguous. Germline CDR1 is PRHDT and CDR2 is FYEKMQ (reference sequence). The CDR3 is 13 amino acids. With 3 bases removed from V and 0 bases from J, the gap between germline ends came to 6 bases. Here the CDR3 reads CASSFWNSYEQYF. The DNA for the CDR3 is TGTGCCAGCAGCTTCTGGAACTCCTACGAGCAGTACTTC.

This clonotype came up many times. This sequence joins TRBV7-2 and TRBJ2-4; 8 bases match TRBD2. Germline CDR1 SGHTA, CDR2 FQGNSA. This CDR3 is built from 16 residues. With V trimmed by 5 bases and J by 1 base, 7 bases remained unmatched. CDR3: CASSTGGRSAKNIQYF. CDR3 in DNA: TGTGCCAGCAGCACGGGGGGGAGGTCGGCCAAAAACATTCAGTACTTC.

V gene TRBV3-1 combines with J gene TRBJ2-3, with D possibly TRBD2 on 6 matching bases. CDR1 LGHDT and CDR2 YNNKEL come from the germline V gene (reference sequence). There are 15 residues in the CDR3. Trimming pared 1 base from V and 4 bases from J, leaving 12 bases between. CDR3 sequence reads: CASSQVGGVPDTQYF. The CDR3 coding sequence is TGTGCCAGCAGCCAAGTGGGGGGTGTTCCAGATACGCAGTATTTT.

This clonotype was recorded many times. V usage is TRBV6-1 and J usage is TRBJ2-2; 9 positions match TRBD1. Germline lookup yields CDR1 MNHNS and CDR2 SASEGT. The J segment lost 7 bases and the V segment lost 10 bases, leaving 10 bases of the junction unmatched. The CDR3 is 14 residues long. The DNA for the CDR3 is TGTGCCACCCAGGACAGGGGCTTCCGCGGGGAGCTGTTTTTT. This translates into CATQDRGFRGELFF.

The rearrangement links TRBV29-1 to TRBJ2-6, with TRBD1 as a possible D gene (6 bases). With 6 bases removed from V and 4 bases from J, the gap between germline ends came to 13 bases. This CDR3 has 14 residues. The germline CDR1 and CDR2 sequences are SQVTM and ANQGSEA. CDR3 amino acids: CSVQQGTGANVLTF. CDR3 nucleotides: TGCAGCGTCCAACAGGGAACCGGGGCCAACGTCCTGACTTTC. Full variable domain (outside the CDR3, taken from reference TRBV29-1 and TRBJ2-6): SAVISQKPSRDICQRGTSLTIQCQVDSQVTMMFWYRQQPGQSLTLIATANQGSEATYESGFVIDKFPISRPNLTFSTLTVSNMSPEDSSIYLCSVQQGTGANVLTFGAGSRLTVL.

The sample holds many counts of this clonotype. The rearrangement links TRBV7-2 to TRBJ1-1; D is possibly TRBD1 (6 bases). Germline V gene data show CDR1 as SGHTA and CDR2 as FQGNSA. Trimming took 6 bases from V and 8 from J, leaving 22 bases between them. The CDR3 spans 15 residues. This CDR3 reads CASSLPRGFGREAFF. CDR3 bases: TGTGCCAGCAGTTTACCCAGGGGATTCGGGAGGGAAGCTTTCTTT.

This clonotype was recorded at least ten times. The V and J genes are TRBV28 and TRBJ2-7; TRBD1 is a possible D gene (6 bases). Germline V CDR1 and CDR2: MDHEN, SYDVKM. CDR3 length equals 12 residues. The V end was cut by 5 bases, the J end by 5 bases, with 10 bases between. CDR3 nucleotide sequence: TGTGCCAGCAGTGTAACAGGGAACGAGCAGTACTTC. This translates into CASSVTGNEQYF.

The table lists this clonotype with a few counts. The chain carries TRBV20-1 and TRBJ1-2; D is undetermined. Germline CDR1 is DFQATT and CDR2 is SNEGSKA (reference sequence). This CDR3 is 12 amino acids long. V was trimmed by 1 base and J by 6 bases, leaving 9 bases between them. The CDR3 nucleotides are TGCAGTGCTAGAGGGCGGAAGCATGGCTACACCTTC. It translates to CSARGRKHGYTF.

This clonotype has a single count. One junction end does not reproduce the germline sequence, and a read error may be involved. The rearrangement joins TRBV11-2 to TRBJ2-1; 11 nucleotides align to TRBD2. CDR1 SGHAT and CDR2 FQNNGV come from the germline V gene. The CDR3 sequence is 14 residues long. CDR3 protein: CASSSTSGSNEQLF. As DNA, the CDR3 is TGTGCCAGCAGTTCCACTAGCGGGAGCAATGAGCAGCTCTTC.

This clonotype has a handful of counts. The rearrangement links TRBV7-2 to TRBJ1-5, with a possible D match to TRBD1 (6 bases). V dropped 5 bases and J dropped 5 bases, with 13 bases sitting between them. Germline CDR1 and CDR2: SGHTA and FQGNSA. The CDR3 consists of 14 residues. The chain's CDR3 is CASSNTGNYQPQHF. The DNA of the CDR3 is TGTGCCAGCAGCAATACAGGGAATTATCAGCCCCAGCATTTT.

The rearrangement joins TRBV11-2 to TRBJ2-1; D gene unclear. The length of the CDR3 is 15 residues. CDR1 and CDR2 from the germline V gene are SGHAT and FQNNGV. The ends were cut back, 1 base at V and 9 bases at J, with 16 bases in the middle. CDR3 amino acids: CASSLGVGSYSEQFF. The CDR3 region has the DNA TGTGCCAGCAGCTTAGGGGTAGGGTCGTATAGTGAGCAGTTCTTC. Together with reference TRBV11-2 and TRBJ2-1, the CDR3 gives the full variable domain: EAGVAQSPRYKIIEKRQSVAFWCNPISGHATLYWYQQILGQGPKLLIQFQNNGVVDDSQLPKDRFSAERLKGVDSTLKIQPAKLEDSAVYLCASSLGVGSYSEQFFGPGTRLTVL.